The 10 T cell receptor beta chains given below trace back to one sample, sequenced in a study of T cell changes during pregnancy in multiple sclerosis. The table came from immunoSEQ multiplex PCR; TCRdb's copy has only in-frame clones and leaves some out. The repertoire has about 36,000 clones, approximately 90% of them found once; the top ten carry 0.47%. Source: CD4+ T cells from peripheral blood mononuclear cells, taken after pregnancy. The origin of the receptors is a female donor with multiple sclerosis, enrolled in a pregnancy study.

V is TRBV28 and J is TRBJ1-1; unclear D gene. This CDR3 is 14 amino acids long. V gave up 2 bases and J gave up 1 base, with 8 bases separating them. Germline CDR1 is MDHEN and CDR2 is SYDVKM. CDR3 residues: CASSLEQTNTEAFF. The CDR3 bases are TGTGCCAGCAGTTTAGAACAGACGAACACTGAAGCTTTCTTT.

J is TRBJ2-3 and V is TRBV7-2; a possible D gene is TRBD2 (5 bases). There are 14 residues in the CDR3. V was pared by 5 bases and J by 6 bases, with 15 bases between. Germline V lookup: CDR1 SGHTA, CDR2 FQGNSA. The CDR3 bases are TGTGCCAGCAGCAAGGACTCCGATGGGGATACGCAGTATTTT. This codes for CASSKDSDGDTQYF.

The J gene is TRBJ2-3, the V gene TRBV7-6; D might be TRBD1 (5 bases). The CDR3 contains 15 residues. V was clipped by 1 base and J by 4 bases, with 12 bases between them. CDR1 and CDR2 (germline): SGHVS, FNYEAQ. This chain's CDR3 is CASSLEAGRADTQYF. The DNA of the CDR3 is TGTGCCAGCAGCTTAGAGGCAGGCAGGGCAGATACGCAGTATTTT.

This clone came up once. The chain combines TRBV6-5 with TRBJ2-2; 8 bases agree with TRBD2. V dropped 5 bases and J dropped 4; count of bases not matched to a gene: 6. Germline V CDR1 and CDR2: MNHEY, SVGAGI. This CDR3 region has 15 residues. The CDR3 reads CASSLGLAGTGELFF. The CDR3 nucleotides are TGTGCCAGCAGTCTCGGACTAGCAGGCACCGGGGAGCTGTTTTTT.

The CDR3 protein is CASTGQGGTEAFF. In DNA, the CDR3 is TGTGCCAGCACGGGACAGGGGGGGACTGAAGCTTTCTTT. The chain combines TRBV2 with TRBJ1-1, with TRBD1 matching 11 bases. Germline loops: CDR1 SNHLY, CDR2 FYNNEI. V was clipped by 7 bases and J by 5 bases; unmatched bases: 3. The CDR3 totals 13 residues.

The chain uses TRBV9 and TRBJ2-7, with TRBD2 identical over 14 bases. This CDR3 region has 20 residues. Per the germline V gene, CDR1 is SGDLS and CDR2 is YYNGEE. V gave up 0 bases and J gave up 0 bases; unmatched junction bases: 11. The CDR3 DNA is TGTGCCAGCAGCGTAGCCGAGCCGGGACTAGCGGGAGAAGACTCCTACGAGCAGTACTTC. Its protein is CASSVAEPGLAGEDSYEQYF.

V usage is TRBV11-3 and J usage is TRBJ2-2; weak D call: TRBD1 (5 bases). The CDR3 is 15 amino acids. The germline V and J ends were trimmed by 6 bases and 5 bases, with 16 bases remaining between them. The germline V gene encodes CDR1 SGHNT and CDR2 YENEEA. The CDR3 protein is CASSSRVKGTGELFF. In DNA, the CDR3 is TGTGCCAGCAGTTCCAGGGTTAAGGGGACCGGGGAGCTGTTTTTT.

V usage is TRBV7-9 and J usage is TRBJ2-2; D is unclear. The CDR3 is 17 amino acids. Per germline, CDR1 SEHNR and CDR2 FQNEAQ (reference sequence). Deletions cut 3 bases from V and 0 bases from J, with 14 bases between. This CDR3 reads CASSFGALLTNTGELFF. Written as DNA, the CDR3 is TGTGCCAGCAGCTTTGGAGCTTTACTAACGAACACCGGGGAGCTGTTTTTT.

The J gene is TRBJ2-7, the V gene TRBV5-5; 10 bases fit TRBD2. This CDR3 is 15 amino acids long. Trimming removed 0 bases from V and 5 bases from J; junction bases left unmatched: 5. The germline V gene has CDR1 SGHKS and CDR2 YYEKEE (reference sequence). In DNA form, the CDR3 reads TGTGCCAGCAGCTTGGCCGGACTAGCGGACCACGAGCAGTACTTC. Translation gives CASSLAGLADHEQYF.

The chain combines TRBV7-2 with TRBJ2-5; D is possibly TRBD1 (6 bases). The V gene's germline CDR1 is SGHTA and CDR2 FQGNSA. V shed 5 bases and J shed 7 bases, with 17 bases lying between them. This CDR3 region has 14 residues. In DNA, the CDR3 is TGTGCCAGCAGCCCCCGGACAGCCCTAGGGACCCAGTACTTC. As protein: CASSPRTALGTQYF.